A single sample gave rise to the 5 T cell receptor beta chains below, sequenced in a study of cytomegalovirus exposure and HLA in healthy donors. Both 60 Vbeta primers and 13 Jbeta primers went into the PCR. Assay: immunoSEQ multiplex PCR; the TCRdb copy retains only in-frame clones and omits some. The sample records approximately 40,000 clones, about 66% being singletons. The specimen was PBMCs. These receptors were taken from a man aged 45-60 years in good health and CMV-seropositive.

This clone was detected a few times. The chain has TRBV5-1 and TRBJ1-1, with no clear D. Germline V lookup: CDR1 SGHRS, CDR2 YFSETQ. The V end lost 4 bases, the J end lost 2 bases, and 9 bases lay between the germline ends. The CDR3 runs to 13 residues. DNA of the CDR3: TGCGCCAGCAGCGCGACTTTAAACACTGAAGCTTTCTTT. It is translated as CASSATLNTEAFF.

A few counts support this clone. This chain joins TRBV5-1 and TRBJ2-1; 7 bases are a match to TRBD2. CDR1 is SGHRS and CDR2 is YFSETQ in the germline V gene. V shed 5 bases and J 4 bases; nucleotides not matched to a gene: 9. The CDR3 spans 15 residues. CDR3 DNA: TGCGCCAGCAGAAGGGAAAGCGGGGCTTACAATGAGCAGTTCTTC. Encoded protein: CASRRESGAYNEQFF.

V is TRBV5-1 and J is TRBJ1-1; maybe TRBD1 (5 bases). This CDR3 contains 15 residues. Germline V gives CDR1 SGHRS, CDR2 YFSETQ. The germline V and J ends were trimmed by 4 bases and 3 bases, with 16 bases remaining between them. Here the CDR3 reads CASSLTVTGDTEAFF. The CDR3 region has the DNA TGCGCCAGCAGCCTCACCGTCACAGGAGACACTGAAGCTTTCTTT.

CDR3 protein: CASSQESRSAYSGANVLTF. As DNA, the CDR3 is TGCGCCAGCAGCCAAGAGAGCAGGTCAGCCTACTCTGGGGCCAACGTCCTGACTTTC. This chain uses TRBV4-3 with TRBJ2-6, with D unclear. Germline V lookup: CDR1 LGHNA, CDR2 YSLEER. V lost 0 bases, J lost 0 bases, and 15 bases lay in between. The CDR3 extends over 19 amino acids.

V gene TRBV5-1 combines with J gene TRBJ2-3; TRBD2 agrees at 12 bases. Germline V lookup: CDR1 SGHRS, CDR2 YFSETQ. V dropped 5 bases and J dropped 2; count of bases not matched to a gene: 6. The CDR3 extends over 16 amino acids. The CDR3 bases are TGCGCCAGCAGGGACCCTAGCGGGGGGGCCACAGATACGCAGTATTTT. This encodes CASRDPSGGATDTQYF.